This TCR beta chain was profiled in a study of blood T cell repertoires in COVID-19. On the study more broadly: Sources were T cells, B-cell-depleted T cells, or PBMCs; the material itself was cDNA or gDNA.

Authors' processing steps: Nucleated cell number was recorded as an estimate derived from reference gene primer amplification. TCRdb's copy holds only in-frame clones and misses some; the assay was immunoSEQ multiplex PCR. The V and J calls and clone size come from that table; D and trimming were worked out from the DNA. The data show under 80,000 clones, 86% seen once. Germline CDR1 SGHTA, CDR2 FQGTGA. The CDR3 loop spans 15 amino acids. Trimming cost V 5 bases and J 1 base; bases outside gene matches: 3. The source of this sequence is a man aged 50-59 years with active COVID-19. The V gene is TRBV7-3, the J gene TRBJ2-1; 9 nucleotides match TRBD1. Sequenced input: peripheral blood. Here the CDR3 reads CASSVGTGSYNEQFF. CDR3 nucleotide sequence: TGTGCCAGCAGCGTGGGGACAGGGTCCTACAATGAGCAGTTCTTC. Variable domain in full (rest from reference TRBV7-3 and TRBJ2-1): GAGVSQTPSNKVTEKGKYVELRCDPISGHTALYWYRQSLGQGPEFLIYFQGTGAADDSGLPNDRFFAVRPEGSVSTLKIQRTERGDSAVYLCASSVGTGSYNEQFFGPGTRLTVL.